This is a list of T cell receptor beta chains from one sample in a study of cytomegalovirus exposure and HLA in healthy donors. Data came from immunoSEQ multiplex PCR; TCRdb stores just in-frame clones and leaves some out. This sample has about 130,000 clones, with roughly 79% found just once. Material for sequencing was PBMCs. All receptors derive from a boy aged 2-9 years in good health and CMV-seronegative. The CDR3 runs from the conserved cysteine through the conserved F or W. The D gene is left open where the match is weak. Clone size is stated in some rows and not others, as once, few, many or a class when expanded.

d_gene,j_gene,abundance,v_gene,CDR3aa,CDR3nt
NA,TRBJ2-4,NA,TRBV7-3,CASSLSQGDIQYF,TGTGCCAGCAGCTTATCGCAGGGTGACATTCAGTACTTC
TRBD2,TRBJ2-1,few,TRBV6-4,CASSEGGGTYNEQFF,TGTGCCAGCAGTGAGGGGGGAGGGACCTACAATGAGCAGTTCTTC
TRBD2,TRBJ2-3,NA,TRBV6-5,CASSYSNGGGKYF,TGTGCCAGCAGTTACTCGAACGGGGGGGGAAAGTATTTT
TRBD1,TRBJ1-1,NA,TRBV5-1,CASSLGDRDMNTEAFF,TGCGCCAGCAGCTTAGGGGACAGGGATATGAACACTGAAGCTTTCTTT
NA,TRBJ2-3,NA,TRBV7-3,CASSLTTGGDKDTQYF,TGTGCCAGCAGCTTGACGACAGGTGGGGATAAGGATACGCAGTATTTT
TRBD1,TRBJ2-2,NA,TRBV2,CASRIDRAGELFF,TGTGCCAGCAGAATCGACAGGGCCGGGGAGCTGTTTTTT
NA,TRBJ2-1,few,TRBV6-5,CASSSGIGSYNEQFF,TGTGCCAGCAGTTCAGGAATAGGCTCCTACAATGAGCAGTTCTTC
NA,TRBJ2-1,NA,TRBV11-3,CASSLDHVGGANEQFF,TGTGCCAGCAGCTTAGATCATGTAGGAGGGGCCAATGAGCAGTTCTTC
NA,TRBJ2-3,NA,TRBV30,CAWSVRRADTQYF,TGTGCCTGGAGTGTTAGACGGGCAGATACGCAGTATTTT
NA,TRBJ1-2,once,TRBV6-5,CASQTRGLTNYGYTF,TGTGCCAGCCAGACCAGGGGTCTTACCAACTATGGCTACACCTTC
TRBD1,TRBJ2-7,NA,TRBV5-1,CASSFGTGYYEQYF,TGCGCCAGCAGCTTTGGGACAGGGTACTACGAGCAGTACTTC
TRBD2,TRBJ2-1,NA,TRBV27,CASSLTSGWEQFF,TGTGCCAGCAGTCTGACTAGCGGGTGGGAGCAGTTCTTC
TRBD2,TRBJ2-1,NA,TRBV30,CAWRSSGDWNEQFF,TGTGCCTGGAGATCTAGCGGGGACTGGAATGAGCAGTTCTTC
NA,TRBJ1-3,NA,TRBV5-1,CASSFFPSPGNTIYF,TGCGCCAGCAGCTTTTTCCCTAGCCCCGGAAACACCATATATTTT
NA,TRBJ2-5,NA,TRBV4-1,CASSFVYGLQETQYF,TGCGCCAGCAGCTTCGTCTACGGTCTTCAAGAGACCCAGTACTTC
TRBD2,TRBJ2-1,NA,TRBV7-9,CASSPGLAGDNEQFF,TGTGCCAGCAGCCCGGGACTAGCGGGGGACAATGAGCAGTTCTTC
NA,TRBJ1-2,NA,TRBV6-5,CASSYSRGGSYGYTF,TGTGCCAGCAGTTACTCCCGCGGCGGATCCTATGGCTACACCTTC
TRBD1,TRBJ2-7,NA,TRBV27,CASSLGTGFYEQYF,TGTGCCAGCAGTTTGGGGACAGGGTTTTACGAGCAGTACTTC
TRBD1,TRBJ2-6,NA,TRBV4-3,CASSQGDRAGANVLTF,TGCGCCAGCAGCCAAGGGGACAGGGCTGGGGCCAACGTCCTGACTTTC
NA,TRBJ1-1,few,TRBV28,CASSSKLNTEAFF,TGTGCCAGCAGCAGTAAATTGAACACTGAAGCTTTCTTT
NA,TRBJ1-1,NA,TRBV13,CASSLGRLGGTEAFF,TGTGCCAGCAGCCTGGGCCGCCTGGGGGGCACTGAAGCTTTCTTT
TRBD2,TRBJ2-3,NA,TRBV6-4,CASSEGRGAGDTQYF,TGTGCCAGCAGTGAAGGGCGGGGGGCTGGAGATACGCAGTATTTT
NA,TRBJ1-5,NA,TRBV4-2,CASSPRGGEYSNQPQHF,TGTGCCAGCAGCCCTAGGGGCGGGGAATATAGCAATCAGCCCCAGCATTTT
NA,TRBJ1-3,NA,TRBV6-5,CASTGRDTIYF,TGTGCCAGCACCGGGAGGGACACCATATATTTT
NA,TRBJ1-2,NA,TRBV6-1,CASGPTGREYGYTF,TGTGCCAGCGGACCCACGGGACGGGAGTATGGCTACACCTTC
NA,TRBJ1-1,NA,TRBV2,CASSEFSSEAFF,TGTGCCAGCAGTGAATTTAGCTCCGAAGCTTTCTTT
TRBD2,TRBJ2-1,NA,TRBV7-9,CASSSASGAWNEQFF,TGTGCCAGCAGCTCCGCTAGCGGGGCCTGGAATGAGCAGTTCTTC
NA,TRBJ2-6,NA,TRBV4-3,CASSQEQGSGANVLTF,TGCGCCAGCAGCCAAGAGCAGGGTTCTGGGGCCAACGTCCTGACTTTC
NA,TRBJ2-7,NA,TRBV7-9,CSSSLVTDEQYF,TGTTCCAGCAGCTTAGTCACAGACGAGCAGTACTTC
TRBD2,TRBJ2-3,NA,TRBV9,CASSGSGSWSTDTQYF,TGTGCCAGCAGCGGTAGCGGGAGCTGGAGCACAGATACGCAGTATTTT
NA,TRBJ2-1,NA,TRBV5-1,CASSPLQDDYNEQFF,TGCGCCAGCAGCCCCCTCCAGGATGATTACAATGAGCAGTTCTTC
TRBD1,TRBJ1-2,NA,TRBV19,CASSSDRVGYYGYTF,TGTGCCAGTAGTAGCGACAGGGTGGGGTACTATGGCTACACCTTC
NA,TRBJ1-2,NA,TRBV30,CAWGQYGYTF,TGTGCCTGGGGACAGTATGGCTACACCTTC
NA,TRBJ1-2,NA,TRBV28,CASSHMLSWGYTF,TGTGCCAGCAGCCATATGCTGAGCTGGGGCTACACCTTC
TRBD1,TRBJ2-7,once,TRBV18,CASSPSTGASEQYF,TGTGCCAGCTCACCTTCGACAGGGGCTAGCGAGCAGTACTTC
TRBD2,TRBJ2-1,NA,TRBV13,CASSPRRESGNEQFF,TGTGCCAGCAGCCCAAGGCGGGAGTCTGGGAATGAGCAGTTCTTC
TRBD1,TRBJ1-5,once,TRBV4-3,CASSQDGPGQGGQPQHF,TGCGCCAGCAGCCAAGATGGGCCGGGACAGGGGGGTCAGCCCCAGCATTTT
TRBD2,TRBJ2-1,NA,TRBV9,CASSLGLAGPSYNEQFF,TGTGCCAGCAGCCTGGGACTAGCGGGGCCCTCCTACAATGAGCAGTTCTTC
NA,TRBJ1-2,NA,TRBV10-3,CAISESGGRVGYTF,TGTGCCATCAGTGAGTCGGGCGGGCGGGTTGGCTACACCTTC
TRBD2,TRBJ2-7,NA,TRBV9,CASTPGLAVTYEQYF,TGTGCCAGCACCCCAGGTCTAGCGGTCACCTACGAGCAGTACTTC
NA,TRBJ1-2,NA,TRBV27,CASSTGHKYYGYTF,TGTGCCAGCAGTACCGGACATAAGTACTATGGCTACACCTTC
NA,TRBJ2-2,once,TRBV5-4,CASSSKTGELFF,TGTGCCAGCAGCTCCAAAACCGGGGAGCTGTTTTTT
NA,TRBJ2-2,few,TRBV6-4,CASSDSIVRGGELFF,TGTGCCAGCAGTGACTCGATCGTTAGGGGTGGAGAGCTGTTTTTT
NA,TRBJ2-3,NA,TRBV27,CASSLTPQPHDTRTDTQYF,TGTGCCAGCAGTTTAACCCCACAGCCACACGACACCCGTACAGATACGCAGTATTTT
TRBD2,TRBJ2-7,NA,TRBV9,CASSAFAGGPYEQYF,TGTGCCAGCAGCGCCTTCGCGGGGGGCCCCTACGAGCAGTACTTC
NA,TRBJ1-2,NA,TRBV19,CASRARNYGYTF,TGTGCCAGTAGGGCCAGAAACTATGGCTACACCTTC
NA,TRBJ1-2,NA,TRBV5-5,CASRTGEDGYTF,TGTGCCAGCAGGACGGGGGAGGATGGCTACACCTTC
TRBD1,TRBJ1-4,NA,TRBV19,CASSSPGTGFEKLFF,TGTGCCAGTAGCTCGCCCGGGACAGGGTTTGAAAAACTGTTTTTT
NA,TRBJ2-5,few,TRBV7-3,CASSLGGGGRGETQYF,TGTGCCAGCAGCTTGGGCGGCGGGGGCCGGGGGGAGACCCAGTACTTC
TRBD1,TRBJ2-1,NA,TRBV27,CASSSTGGYGEQFF,TGTGCCAGCAGTTCGACAGGGGGCTACGGTGAGCAGTTCTTC